This T cell receptor (beta chain) appears in the sequencing data of a study of blood T cell repertoires in COVID-19. Whole-study context: Donors in the United States, Italy and Spain gave samples during acute or convalescent COVID-19.

This clone was seen just once. Original processing methods: Reference gene primers were amplified, and this amplification served to estimate nucleated cell counts. Data came from immunoSEQ multiplex PCR; TCRdb stores just in-frame clones and leaves some out. The V and J calls and the clone size are those of that table, but D and trimming were determined from the DNA. The sample consists of fewer than 350,000 clones, about 90% of them appearing once. Trimming cost V 5 bases and J 5 bases, with 12 bases left between them. This CDR3 is 13 amino acids long. Germline CDR1 and CDR2: SEHNR and FQNEAQ (reference sequence).

The sequenced sample was peripheral blood. The V gene is TRBV7-9, the J gene TRBJ1-2; D gene unclear. The clonotype was recovered from a woman in her 30s with COVID-19, enrolled during active disease. The CDR3 DNA reads as TGTGCCAGCAGCCCAGCGGGCCCTTATGGCTACACCTTC. Residues: CASSPAGPYGYTF.